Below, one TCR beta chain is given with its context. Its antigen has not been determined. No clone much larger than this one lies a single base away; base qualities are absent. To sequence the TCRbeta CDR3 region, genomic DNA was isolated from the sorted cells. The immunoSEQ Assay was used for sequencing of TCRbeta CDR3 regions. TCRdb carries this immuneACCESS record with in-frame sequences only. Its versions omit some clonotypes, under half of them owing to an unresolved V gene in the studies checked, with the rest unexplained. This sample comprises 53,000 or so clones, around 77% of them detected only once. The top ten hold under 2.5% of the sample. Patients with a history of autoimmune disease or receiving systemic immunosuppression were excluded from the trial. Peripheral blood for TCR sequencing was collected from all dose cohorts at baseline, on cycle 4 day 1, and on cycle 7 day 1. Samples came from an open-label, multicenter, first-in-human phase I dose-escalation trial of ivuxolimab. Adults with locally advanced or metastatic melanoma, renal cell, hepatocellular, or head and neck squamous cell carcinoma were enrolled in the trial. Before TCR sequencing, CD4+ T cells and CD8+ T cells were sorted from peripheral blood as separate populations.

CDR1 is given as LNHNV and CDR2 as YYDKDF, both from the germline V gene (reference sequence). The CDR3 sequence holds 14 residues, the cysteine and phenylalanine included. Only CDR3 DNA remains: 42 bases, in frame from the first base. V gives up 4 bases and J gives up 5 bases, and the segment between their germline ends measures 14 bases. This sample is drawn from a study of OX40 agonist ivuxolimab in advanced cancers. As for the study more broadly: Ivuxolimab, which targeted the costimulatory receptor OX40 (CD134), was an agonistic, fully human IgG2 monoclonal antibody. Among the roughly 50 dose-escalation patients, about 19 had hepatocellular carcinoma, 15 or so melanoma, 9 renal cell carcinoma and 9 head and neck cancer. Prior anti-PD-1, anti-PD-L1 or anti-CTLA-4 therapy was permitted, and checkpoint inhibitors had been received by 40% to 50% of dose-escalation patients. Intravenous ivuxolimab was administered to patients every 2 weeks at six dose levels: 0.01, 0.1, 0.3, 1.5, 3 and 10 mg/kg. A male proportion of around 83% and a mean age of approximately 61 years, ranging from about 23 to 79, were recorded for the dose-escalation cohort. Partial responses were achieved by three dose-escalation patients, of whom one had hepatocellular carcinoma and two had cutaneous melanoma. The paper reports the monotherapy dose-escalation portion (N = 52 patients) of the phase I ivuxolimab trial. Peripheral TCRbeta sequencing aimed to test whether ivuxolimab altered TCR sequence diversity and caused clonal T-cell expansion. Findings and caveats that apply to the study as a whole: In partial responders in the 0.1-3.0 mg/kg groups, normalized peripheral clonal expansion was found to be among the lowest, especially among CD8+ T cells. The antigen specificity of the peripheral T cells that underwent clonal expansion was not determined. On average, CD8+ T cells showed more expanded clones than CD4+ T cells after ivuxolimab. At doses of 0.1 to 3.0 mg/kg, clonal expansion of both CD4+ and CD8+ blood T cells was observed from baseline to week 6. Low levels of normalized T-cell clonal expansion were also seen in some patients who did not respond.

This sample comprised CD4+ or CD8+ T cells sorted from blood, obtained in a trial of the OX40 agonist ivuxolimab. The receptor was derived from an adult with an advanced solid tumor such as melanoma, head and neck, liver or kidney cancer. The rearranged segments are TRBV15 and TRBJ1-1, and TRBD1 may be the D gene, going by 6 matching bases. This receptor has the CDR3 CATSKNLQGTEAFF. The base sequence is TGTGCCACCAGCAAGAACCTCCAGGGGACTGAAGCTTTCTTT.